The next 11 T cell receptor beta chains were all read from a single sample in a study of cytomegalovirus exposure and HLA in healthy donors. 13 Jbeta primers and 60 Vbeta primers were used for the PCR. Only in-frame clones appear in the TCRdb table, and some are missing; sequencing was by immunoSEQ multiplex PCR. The sample data list 70,000 or so clones. The sample was PBMCs. The receptors here all came from a middle-aged man in good health and CMV-seronegative.

The CDR3 DNA sequence: TGTGCCAGCAGCCCAGGCACTCGACTAGCGGGAGTGGCCTACAATGAGCAGTTCTTC. Protein sequence: CASSPGTRLAGVAYNEQFF. V usage is TRBV11-2 and J usage is TRBJ2-1; 12 bases agree with TRBD2. CDR3 length equals 19 residues. V was pared by 5 bases and J by 2 bases, with 13 bases of the junction left unmatched. Germline V gives CDR1 SGHAT, CDR2 FQNNGV.

V is TRBV30 and J is TRBJ1-5; D possibly corresponds to TRBD1 (6 bases). Germline-derived CDR1 and CDR2 are GTSNPN and SVGIG (reference sequence). The CDR3 covers 12 residues. Trimming took 4 bases from V and 6 from J, leaving 10 bases between them. In DNA form, the CDR3 reads TGTGCCTGGAACTACAGGGCTCAGCCCCAGCATTTT. Amino acid sequence: CAWNYRAQPQHF. Looking up the rest from reference TRBV30 and TRBJ1-5 gives the full variable domain: SQTIHQWPATLVQPVGSPLSLECTVEGTSNPNLYWYRQAAGRGLQLLFYSVGIGQISSEVPQNLSASRPQDRQFILSSKKLLLSDSGFYLCAWNYRAQPQHFGDGTRLSIL.

The V and J genes are TRBV19 and TRBJ2-3; 7 bases are shared with TRBD1. CDR1 LNHDA and CDR2 SQIVND come from the germline V gene (reference sequence). With V trimmed by 0 bases and J by 12 bases, 3 bases remained unmatched. This CDR3 region has 12 residues. The chain's CDR3 is CASSIETGAQYF. CDR3 in DNA: TGTGCCAGTAGTATAGAAACAGGGGCCCAGTATTTT.

The chain is built from TRBV10-3 and TRBJ2-7, with TRBD1 matching 7 bases. The CDR3 has 13 residues. Unmatched junction bases numbered 6, after V lost 6 bases and J lost 4 bases. Germline V gives CDR1 ENHRY, CDR2 SYGVKD. The CDR3 DNA reads as TGTGCCATCAGGGAAGGACAGGTTTACGAGCAGTACTTC. The encoded protein is CAIREGQVYEQYF.

The chain employs TRBV10-2 and TRBJ2-7, with D tentatively TRBD1 (5 bases). CDR3 length equals 15 residues. Germline assignment: CDR1 WSHSY and CDR2 SAAADI. V shed 6 bases and J shed 6 bases, with 21 bases lying between them. The CDR3 spells CASRPRNGAMSEQYF. CDR3 in DNA: TGCGCCAGCAGGCCCCGTAATGGGGCAATGAGCGAGCAGTACTTC.

The rearrangement links TRBV6-5 to TRBJ2-7; TRBD2 matches 7 bases. The CDR3 is made up of 14 amino acids. CDR1 is MNHEY, CDR2 SVGAGI, per germline. V lost 4 bases and J lost 0; bases outside the gene matches: 3. The CDR3 bases are TGTGCCAGCAGTTTAGCGGGCCTCTCCTACGAGCAGTACTTC. This encodes CASSLAGLSYEQYF.

The rearrangement joins TRBV4-3 to TRBJ1-5, with TRBD1 as a possible D gene (5 bases). Germline lookup yields CDR1 LGHNA and CDR2 YSLEER. With 0 bases removed from V and 6 bases from J, the gap between germline ends came to 12 bases. The CDR3 is made up of 15 amino acids. The CDR3 region is CASSQEAGLFQPQHF. CDR3 in DNA: TGCGCCAGCAGCCAAGAAGCAGGGCTTTTTCAGCCCCAGCATTTT.

The chain couples TRBV5-4 to TRBJ2-7, with 7 bases lining up with TRBD1. The CDR3 has 14 residues. V shed 3 bases and J 4 bases; nucleotides not matched to a gene: 7. Germline CDR1 is SGHNT and CDR2 is YYREEE (reference sequence). CDR3 coding DNA: TGTGCCAGCAGCTCCTTTACAGGGGAATACGAGCAGTACTTC. Its protein product is CASSSFTGEYEQYF.

The V and J genes are TRBV30 and TRBJ1-6; D not certain. Trimming pared 4 bases from V and 6 bases from J, leaving 7 bases between. From germline, CDR1 is GTSNPN and CDR2 SVGIG (reference sequence). This CDR3 has 12 residues. CDR3 region: CAWTVVNSPLHF. The CDR3 nucleotides read TGTGCCTGGACAGTCGTTAATTCACCCCTCCACTTT.

This CDR3 is CASSYWDSAYEQYF. The DNA of the CDR3 is TGTGCCAGCAGTTACTGGGACAGTGCCTACGAGCAGTACTTC. The genes are TRBV6-5 and TRBJ2-7; 7 bases are a match to TRBD1. CDR3 length: 14 residues. Trimming removed 1 base from V and 2 bases from J; junction bases left unmatched: 2. Germline V gene data show CDR1 as MNHEY and CDR2 as SVGAGI.

Regarding this clone: Distinct nucleotide sequences in the sample also encode this CDR3. The rearrangement uses TRBV2 and TRBJ1-5; D is ambiguous. Trimming took off 4 bases at V and 3 bases at J, with 10 bases between the two ends. This CDR3 is built from 14 residues. CDR1 is SNHLY and CDR2 is FYNNEI in the germline V gene. The CDR3 DNA reads TGTGCCAGCAGTGTCTCTCAGATCAATCAGCCCCAGCATTTT. Protein: CASSVSQINQPQHF.